These 3 T cell receptor beta chains were sequenced from one sample in a study of control samples from healthy donors and cancer patients. Sequencing was performed with immunoSEQ multiplex PCR; in TCRdb, only in-frame clones are kept and a portion is missing. The sample shows over 150,000 clones, approximately 94% of them seen only once. The sample consisted of PBMCs. The receptors were sampled from a man between 60 and 70 years old with colorectal cancer.

The rearrangement uses TRBV6-5 and TRBJ1-5; D unclear. The CDR3 length is 13 residues. V lost 0 bases to trimming and J lost 6 bases, with 6 bases between them. Germline V lookup: CDR1 MNHEY, CDR2 SVGAGI. The CDR3 coding sequence is TGTGCCAGCAGTTACTCGATCTCTCAGCCCCAGCATTTT. Translating gives CASSYSISQPQHF.

The genes are TRBV2 and TRBJ2-5; TRBD2 matches at 10 bases. The length of the CDR3 is 15 residues. V lost 2 bases, J lost 3 bases, and 3 bases stayed unmatched. Germline CDR1 reads SNHLY; CDR2 reads FYNNEI. CDR3 in amino acids: CASSEQRGGEETQYF. DNA of the CDR3: TGTGCCAGCAGTGAACAGCGGGGGGGTGAAGAGACCCAGTACTTC.

CDR3 coding DNA: TGTGCCAGCAGCGTTATCACCTCAGATACGCAGTATTTT. This codes for CASSVITSDTQYF. The rearrangement links TRBV9 to TRBJ2-3; D is uncertain. Germline-derived CDR1 and CDR2 are SGDLS and YYNGEE. V was shortened by 2 bases and J by 4 bases, with 8 bases between the two germline ends. The CDR3 sequence is 13 residues long.